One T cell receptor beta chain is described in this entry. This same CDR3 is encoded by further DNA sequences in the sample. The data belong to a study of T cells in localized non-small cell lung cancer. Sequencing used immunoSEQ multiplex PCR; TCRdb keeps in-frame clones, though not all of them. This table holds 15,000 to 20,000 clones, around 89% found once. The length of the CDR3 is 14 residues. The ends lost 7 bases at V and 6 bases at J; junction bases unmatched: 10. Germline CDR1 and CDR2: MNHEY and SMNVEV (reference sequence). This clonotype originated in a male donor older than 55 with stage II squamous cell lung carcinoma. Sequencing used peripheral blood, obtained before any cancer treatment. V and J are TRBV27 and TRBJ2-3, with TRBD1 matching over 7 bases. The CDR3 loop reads CASTLLGGGDTQYF. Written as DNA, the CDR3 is TGTGCCAGCACTCTTTTAGGGGGCGGGGATACGCAGTATTTT.